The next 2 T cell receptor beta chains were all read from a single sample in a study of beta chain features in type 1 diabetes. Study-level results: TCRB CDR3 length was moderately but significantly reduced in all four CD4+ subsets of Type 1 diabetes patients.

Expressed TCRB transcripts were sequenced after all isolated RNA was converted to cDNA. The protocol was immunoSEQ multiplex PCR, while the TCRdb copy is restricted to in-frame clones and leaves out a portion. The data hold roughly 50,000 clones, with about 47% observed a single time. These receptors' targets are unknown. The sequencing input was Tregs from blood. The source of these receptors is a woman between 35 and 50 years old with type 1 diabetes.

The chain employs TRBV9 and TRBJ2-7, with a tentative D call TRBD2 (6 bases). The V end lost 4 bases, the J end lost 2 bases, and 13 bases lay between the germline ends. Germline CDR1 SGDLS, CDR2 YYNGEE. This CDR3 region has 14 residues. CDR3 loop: CASSIWDSAYEQYF. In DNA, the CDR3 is TGTGCCAGCAGCATCTGGGACTCAGCCTACGAGCAGTACTTC.

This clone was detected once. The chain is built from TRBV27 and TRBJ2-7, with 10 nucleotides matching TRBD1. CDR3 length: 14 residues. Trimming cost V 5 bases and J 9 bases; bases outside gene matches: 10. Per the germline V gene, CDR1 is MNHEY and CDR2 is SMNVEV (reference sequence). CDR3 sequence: CASSATGQGIGQYF. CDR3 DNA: TGTGCCAGCAGTGCGACGGGACAGGGGATCGGGCAGTACTTC.